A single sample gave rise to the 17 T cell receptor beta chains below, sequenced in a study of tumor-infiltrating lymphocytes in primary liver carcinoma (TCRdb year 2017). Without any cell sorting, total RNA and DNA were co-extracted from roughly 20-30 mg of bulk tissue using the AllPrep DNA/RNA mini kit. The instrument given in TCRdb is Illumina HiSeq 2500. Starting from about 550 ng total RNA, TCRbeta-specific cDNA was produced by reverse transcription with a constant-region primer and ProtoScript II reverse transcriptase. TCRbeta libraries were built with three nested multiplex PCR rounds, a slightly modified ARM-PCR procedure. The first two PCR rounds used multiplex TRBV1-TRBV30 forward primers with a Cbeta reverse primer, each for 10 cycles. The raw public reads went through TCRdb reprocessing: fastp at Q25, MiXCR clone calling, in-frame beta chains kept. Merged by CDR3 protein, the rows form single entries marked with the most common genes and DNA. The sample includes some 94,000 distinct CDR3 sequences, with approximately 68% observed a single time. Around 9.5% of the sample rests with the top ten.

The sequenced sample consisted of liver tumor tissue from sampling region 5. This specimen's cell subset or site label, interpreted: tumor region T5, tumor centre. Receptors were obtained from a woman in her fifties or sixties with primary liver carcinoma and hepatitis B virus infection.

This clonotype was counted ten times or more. The CDR3: CASSYTYSGVDPHEQYF. In nucleotides, the CDR3 is TGTGCCAGCAGTTACACTTACTCAGGGGTTGACCCCCACGAGCAGTACTTC. This rearrangement joins TRBV6-5 to TRBJ2-7, with TRBD1 as a possible D gene (6 bases). CDR3 length: 17 residues. The ends were cut back, 2 bases at V and 5 bases at J, with 22 bases in the middle. Germline-derived CDR1 and CDR2 are MNHEY and SVGAGI.

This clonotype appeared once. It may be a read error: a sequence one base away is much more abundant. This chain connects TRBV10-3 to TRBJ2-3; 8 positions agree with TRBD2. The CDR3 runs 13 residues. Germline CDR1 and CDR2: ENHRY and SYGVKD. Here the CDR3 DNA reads TGTGCCATCAGACAAGCGGGAGAAGATGCGCAGTATTTT. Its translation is CAIRQAGEDAQYF.

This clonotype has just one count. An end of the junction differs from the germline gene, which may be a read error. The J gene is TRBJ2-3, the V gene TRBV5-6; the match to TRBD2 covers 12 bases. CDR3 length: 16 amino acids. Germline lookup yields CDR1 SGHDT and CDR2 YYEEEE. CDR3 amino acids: CTSSMGPLAGGDTQYF. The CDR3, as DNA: TGTACCAGCAGCATGGGGCCACTAGCGGGAGGAGATACGCAGTATTTT.

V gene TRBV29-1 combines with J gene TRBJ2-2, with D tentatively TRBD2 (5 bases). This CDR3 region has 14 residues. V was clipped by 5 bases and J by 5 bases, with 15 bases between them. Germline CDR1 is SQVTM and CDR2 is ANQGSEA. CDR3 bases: TGCAGCGTTAGAGGGTTAGGTGGGACCGGGGAGCTGTTTTTT. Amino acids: CSVRGLGGTGELFF.

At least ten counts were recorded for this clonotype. Here the CDR3 DNA reads TGTGCCAGCAGCCAGACGGACAGGGGGCTTGCTGACACTGAAGCTTTCTTT. Translating it yields CASSQTDRGLADTEAFF. V is TRBV4-2 and J is TRBJ1-1; the match to TRBD1 covers 11 bases. V lost 3 bases, J lost 3 bases, and 9 bases stayed unmatched. The CDR3 runs 17 residues. CDR1 is LGHNA and CDR2 is YNFKEQ in the germline V gene.

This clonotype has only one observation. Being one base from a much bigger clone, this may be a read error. The CDR3 is CANSLTVPPYNEQFF. The CDR3 DNA reads as TGTGCCAACAGCCTGACAGTCCCCCCATACAATGAGCAGTTCTTC. V and J are TRBV7-3 and TRBJ2-1; maybe TRBD1 (5 bases). This CDR3 contains 15 residues. Per germline, CDR1 SGHTA and CDR2 FQGTGA.

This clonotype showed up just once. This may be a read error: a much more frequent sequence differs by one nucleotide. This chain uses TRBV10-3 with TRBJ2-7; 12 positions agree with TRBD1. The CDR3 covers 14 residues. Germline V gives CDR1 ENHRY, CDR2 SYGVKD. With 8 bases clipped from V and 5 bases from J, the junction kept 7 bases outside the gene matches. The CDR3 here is CAIGTGTGGHEQYF. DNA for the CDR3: TGTGCCATCGGTACAGGGACAGGGGGCCACGAGCAGTACTTC.

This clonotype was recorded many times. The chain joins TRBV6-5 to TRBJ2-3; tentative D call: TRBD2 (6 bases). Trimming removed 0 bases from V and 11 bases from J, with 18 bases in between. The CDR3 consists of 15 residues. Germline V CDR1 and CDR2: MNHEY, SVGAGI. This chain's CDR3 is CASSYSGVSSGGQYF. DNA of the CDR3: TGTGCCAGCAGTTACTCCGGGGTTTCGTCCGGGGGGCAGTATTTT.

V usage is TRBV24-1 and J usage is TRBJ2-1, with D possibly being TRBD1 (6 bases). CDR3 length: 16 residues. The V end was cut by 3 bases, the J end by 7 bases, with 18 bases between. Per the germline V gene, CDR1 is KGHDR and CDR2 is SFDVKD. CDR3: CATSDPGHGELNEQFF. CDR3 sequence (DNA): TGTGCCACCAGTGATCCGGGACATGGTGAATTGAATGAGCAGTTCTTC.

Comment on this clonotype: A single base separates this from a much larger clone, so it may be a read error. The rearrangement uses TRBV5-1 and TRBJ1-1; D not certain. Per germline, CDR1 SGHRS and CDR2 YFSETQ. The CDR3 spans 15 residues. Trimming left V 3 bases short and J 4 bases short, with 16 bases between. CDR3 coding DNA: TGCGCCAGCAGCTCGACCGCCGTGGGGAGCACTGAAGCTTTCTTT. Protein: CASSSTAVGSTEAFF.

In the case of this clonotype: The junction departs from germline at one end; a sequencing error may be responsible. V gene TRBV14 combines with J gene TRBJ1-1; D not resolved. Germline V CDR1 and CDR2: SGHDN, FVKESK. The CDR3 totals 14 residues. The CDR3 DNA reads TGTGCCAGCAGCCGAGATTTCGCCGGTGTGGGAGCTCTCTTT. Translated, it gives CASSRDFAGVGALF.

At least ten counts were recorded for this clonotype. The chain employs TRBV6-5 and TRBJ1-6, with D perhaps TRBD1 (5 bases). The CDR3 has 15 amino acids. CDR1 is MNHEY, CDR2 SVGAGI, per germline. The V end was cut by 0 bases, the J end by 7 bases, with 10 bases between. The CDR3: CASSYSGGVNSPLHF. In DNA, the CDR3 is TGTGCCAGCAGTTACTCCGGGGGTGTGAATTCACCCCTCCACTTT.

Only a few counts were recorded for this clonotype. CDR3 sequence (DNA): TGTGCCAGCTCACGGGCGCTCACCACAGATACGCAGTATTTT. Protein product: CASSRALTTDTQYF. The chain links TRBV18 to TRBJ2-3; D gene ambiguous. Germline CDR1 is KGHSH and CDR2 is LQKENI. This CDR3 comprises 14 residues. Between the trimmed V and J ends, which lost 4 bases and 2 bases, there was a span of 10 bases.

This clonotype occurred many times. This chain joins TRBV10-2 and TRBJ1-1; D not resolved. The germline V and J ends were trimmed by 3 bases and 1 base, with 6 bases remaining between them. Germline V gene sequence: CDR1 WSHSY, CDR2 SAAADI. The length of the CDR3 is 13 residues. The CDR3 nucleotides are TGCGCCAGCAGTGACCCTACGAACACTGAAGCTTTCTTT. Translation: CASSDPTNTEAFF.

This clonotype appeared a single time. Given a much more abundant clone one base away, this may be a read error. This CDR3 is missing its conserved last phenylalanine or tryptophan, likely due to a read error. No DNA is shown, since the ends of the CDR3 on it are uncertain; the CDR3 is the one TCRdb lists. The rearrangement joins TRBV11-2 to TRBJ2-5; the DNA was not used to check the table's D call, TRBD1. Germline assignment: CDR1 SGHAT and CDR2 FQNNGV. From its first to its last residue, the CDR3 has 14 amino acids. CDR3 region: CASSWRQGEGTLYC.

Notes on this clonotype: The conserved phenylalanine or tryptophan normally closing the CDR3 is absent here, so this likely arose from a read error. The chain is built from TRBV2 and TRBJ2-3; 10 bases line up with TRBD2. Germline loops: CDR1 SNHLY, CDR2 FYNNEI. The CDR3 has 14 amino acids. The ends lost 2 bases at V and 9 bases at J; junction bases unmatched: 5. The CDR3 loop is CASSESGSGRTQYI. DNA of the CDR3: TGTGCCAGCAGTGAATCGGGTAGCGGGAGGACGCAGTATATT.

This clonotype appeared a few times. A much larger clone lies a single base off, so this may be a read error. This chain's CDR3 is CACSLASGPTDTQYF. CDR3 coding DNA: TGTGCCTGCAGCTTGGCTAGCGGACCCACAGATACGCAGTATTTT. This rearrangement joins TRBV5-4 to TRBJ2-3; 7 bases are shared with TRBD2. Germline CDR1 reads SGHNT; CDR2 reads YYREEE (reference sequence). The CDR3 loop spans 15 amino acids.